What follows are 29 T cell receptor beta chains derived from one specimen sequenced in a study of T cell changes during pregnancy in multiple sclerosis. Only in-frame clones appear in the TCRdb table, and some are missing; sequencing was by immunoSEQ multiplex PCR. Here the sample spans some 10,000 clones, 85% to 90% being singletons. The sequencing used CD8+ T cells from peripheral blood mononuclear cells, collected in the first trimester of pregnancy. The receptors come from a female donor in good health, enrolled as a control in a pregnancy study.

The chain has TRBV7-3 and TRBJ2-1; 13 nucleotides line up with TRBD2. In germline, CDR1 is SGHTA, CDR2 FQGTGA. J was trimmed by 8 bases and V by 3 bases; bases with no gene match: 7. The CDR3 consists of 16 residues. The CDR3 protein is CASSLTGTSGVDEQFF. The DNA of the CDR3 is TGTGCCAGCAGCTTGACCGGGACTAGCGGGGTGGATGAGCAGTTCTTC.

The chain uses TRBV9 and TRBJ2-2, with TRBD1 matching over 8 bases. CDR1 is SGDLS, CDR2 YYNGEE, per germline. The junction had 3 bases not matched to a gene; V was cut back by 0 bases and J by 5 bases. The CDR3 spans 15 residues. The CDR3 is CASSVGQGRTGELFF. The CDR3 DNA is TGTGCCAGCAGCGTAGGACAGGGGAGAACCGGGGAGCTGTTTTTT.

This clone was seen only a few times. The chain is built from TRBV6-4 and TRBJ2-3, with 10 nucleotides matching TRBD2. Germline trimming cut 7 bases from V and 4 bases from J; bases unmatched to any gene: 8. The germline CDR1 and CDR2 sequences are MRHNA and SNTAGT. The CDR3 contains 15 residues. The CDR3 DNA is TGTGCCAGCACCCCAAGCGGGGGGGCCTCAGATACGCAGTATTTT. Protein sequence: CASTPSGGASDTQYF.

This chain links TRBV5-6 with TRBJ2-3; a weak D match, TRBD1 (6 bases). The germline V gene has CDR1 SGHDT and CDR2 YYEEEE. Trimming stripped 4 bases from V and 1 base from J, with 13 bases between. CDR3 length: 15 residues. The chain's CDR3 is CASSAGVAGTDTQYF. DNA for the CDR3: TGTGCCAGCAGCGCAGGGGTGGCCGGCACAGATACGCAGTATTTT.

The rearrangement uses TRBV9 and TRBJ2-1; 13 bases align to TRBD2. The CDR3 loop spans 15 amino acids. Germline V CDR1 and CDR2: SGDLS, YYNGEE. With V trimmed by 3 bases and J by 10 bases, 7 bases remained unmatched. This CDR3 reads CASSATSGGAEEQFF. The CDR3 DNA follows: TGTGCCAGCAGCGCCACTAGCGGGGGGGCTGAGGAGCAGTTCTTC.

The genes are TRBV6-6 and TRBJ1-1; D is ambiguous. V was cut by 5 bases and J by 7 bases, with 17 bases left in between. CDR1 MNHNY and CDR2 SVGAGI come from the germline V gene (reference sequence). The CDR3 runs 14 residues. CDR3 residues: CASSRINRGLEAFF. CDR3 nucleotides: TGTGCCAGCAGTCGTATTAACCGAGGACTTGAAGCTTTCTTT.

The V call is TRBV12-5, the J call TRBJ2-1; D is uncertain. The CDR3 is 14 amino acids. Germline CDR1 is LGHNT and CDR2 is FRNRAP. Trimming shortened V by 1 base and J by 4 bases, and 8 bases separated the two germline ends. The CDR3 coding sequence is TGTGCTAGTGGTTTGGGAGCCACTTACAATGAGCAGTTCTTC. Encoded protein: CASGLGATYNEQFF.

The chain couples TRBV6-8 to TRBJ1-5; TRBD1 aligns across 7 bases. V lost 2 bases, J lost 5 bases, and 0 bases stayed unmatched. The CDR3 is made up of 13 amino acids. Germline-derived CDR1 and CDR2 are MNHGY and SAAAGT. The CDR3 DNA is TGTGCCAGCAGTTACAGGGGGCATCAGCCCCAGCATTTT. Translated, it gives CASSYRGHQPQHF.

In its sample, this clone was seen once. V and J are TRBV4-1 and TRBJ2-5, with 10 bases that match TRBD2. The J call may be wrong; the DNA end is better matched by TRBJ2-7. The CDR3 spans 15 residues. CDR1 is MGHRA, CDR2 YSYEKL, per germline. Here the CDR3 reads CASSQDSGGAYEQYF. The CDR3 DNA is TGCGCCAGCAGCCAAGACAGCGGGGGGGCTTACGAGCAGTACTTC.

The sample holds one count of this clone. The CDR3 sequence is CASSQGRDSMHNEQFF. The CDR3 nucleotides read TGCGCCAGCAGCCAGGGACGGGACTCCATGCACAATGAGCAGTTCTTC. This chain joins TRBV4-3 and TRBJ2-1; the D gene is possibly TRBD2 (6 bases). The CDR3 consists of 16 residues. Trimming took 3 bases from V and 5 from J, leaving 17 bases between them. Germline lookup yields CDR1 LGHNA and CDR2 YSLEER.

The chain links TRBV11-3 to TRBJ2-7, with 10 bases that match TRBD2. The V and J ends lost 5 bases and 4 bases, in that order; junction bases with no gene match: 2. Germline CDR1 is SGHNT and CDR2 is YENEEA. The CDR3 length is 13 residues. The CDR3 bases are TGTGCCAGCAGCATTAGCGGGGGGTACGAGCAGTACTTC. This codes for CASSISGGYEQYF.

This chain uses TRBV5-6 with TRBJ2-2; D remains unclear. CDR1 and CDR2 from the germline V gene are SGHDT and YYEEEE. The CDR3 has 14 amino acids. V dropped 4 bases and J dropped 2 bases, with 9 bases sitting between them. For the CDR3, the DNA is TGTGCCAGCAGCAACACAGCAAACACCGGGGAGCTGTTTTTT. This translates into CASSNTANTGELFF.

The chain uses TRBV7-3 and TRBJ1-2, with 10 bases fitting TRBD1. CDR1 and CDR2 (germline): SGHTA, FQGTGA. V lost 5 bases and J lost 6; bases outside the gene matches: 12. CDR3 length: 16 amino acids. In nucleotides, the CDR3 is TGTGCCAGCAGCCCAGACCCCGGGACAGGGGATGATGGCTACACCTTC. Its translation is CASSPDPGTGDDGYTF. Full variable domain (remainder filled in from reference TRBV7-3 and TRBJ1-2): GAGVSQTPSNKVTEKGKYVELRCDPISGHTALYWYRQSLGQGPEFLIYFQGTGAADDSGLPNDRFFAVRPEGSVSTLKIQRTERGDSAVYLCASSPDPGTGDDGYTFGSGTRLTVV.

This chain uses TRBV9 with TRBJ2-1, with TRBD2 matching over 9 bases. CDR1 is SGDLS, CDR2 YYNGEE, per germline. The CDR3 length is 15 residues. V was clipped by 4 bases and J by 4 bases; unmatched bases: 6. CDR3 amino acids: CASSPRRGGYNEQFF. In nucleotides, the CDR3 is TGTGCCAGCAGCCCGAGGCGGGGGGGTTACAATGAGCAGTTCTTC.

The sample holds a few counts of this clone. The chain is built from TRBV25-1 and TRBJ1-6, with D uncertain. The CDR3 contains 13 residues. Germline V CDR1 and CDR2: MGHDK, SYGVNS. Trimming removed 6 bases from V and 6 bases from J, with 9 bases in between. CDR3 nucleotide sequence: TGTGCCAGCAGCACGGGTACTAATTCACCCCTCCACTTT. Its translation: CASSTGTNSPLHF.

The chain recombines TRBV4-3 with TRBJ2-1, with a tentative D call TRBD2 (6 bases). The CDR3 loop spans 16 amino acids. Germline V gives CDR1 LGHNA, CDR2 YSLEER. Trimming took off 1 base at V and 2 bases at J, with 12 bases between the two ends. For the CDR3, the DNA is TGCGCCAGCAGCCAAGTAACCGGGAGCCCCTACAATGAGCAGTTCTTC. This codes for CASSQVTGSPYNEQFF.

This rearrangement joins TRBV6-1 to TRBJ1-1; D gene unclear. Trimming left V 7 bases short and J 6 bases short, with 12 bases between. CDR3 length: 12 residues. CDR1 is MNHNS, CDR2 SASEGT, per germline. The CDR3 sequence is CASTEGSPEAFF. CDR3 DNA: TGTGCCAGCACCGAGGGTAGCCCTGAAGCTTTCTTT.

V and J are TRBV7-9 and TRBJ2-5; possibly TRBD2 for D (7 bases). Germline assignment: CDR1 SEHNR and CDR2 FQNEAQ (reference sequence). V dropped 5 bases and J dropped 5 bases, with 9 bases sitting between them. The CDR3 length is 12 residues. CDR3 sequence: CASSRGAETQYF. CDR3 nucleotides: TGTGCCAGCAGCCGGGGGGCGGAGACCCAGTACTTC.

The rearrangement uses TRBV19 and TRBJ2-5; perhaps TRBD1 as D (5 bases). The CDR3 consists of 14 residues. Per germline, CDR1 LNHDA and CDR2 SQIVND (reference sequence). V lost 3 bases to trimming and J lost 4 bases, with 12 bases between them. CDR3 DNA: TGTGCCAGTAGTATCAAGGGGTATCGAGAGACCCAGTACTTC. Translating gives CASSIKGYRETQYF.

This chain joins TRBV29-1 and TRBJ1-2; 9 nucleotides match TRBD1. Germline V gene data show CDR1 as SQVTM and CDR2 as ANQGSEA. V dropped 6 bases and J dropped 2; count of bases not matched to a gene: 10. The CDR3 runs 15 residues. The CDR3 is CSVDVPGQGNYGYTF. In DNA, the CDR3 is TGCAGCGTCGACGTCCCGGGACAGGGAAACTATGGCTACACCTTC.

The chain has TRBV7-2 and TRBJ1-1; 8 nucleotides agree with TRBD1. Trimming at V came to 1 base and at J to 1 base, leaving 2 bases not matched to a gene. Germline CDR1 and CDR2: SGHTA and FQGNSA. The CDR3 contains 15 residues. The CDR3 sequence is CASSLDQGANTEAFF. CDR3 in DNA: TGTGCCAGCAGCTTAGATCAGGGGGCGAACACTGAAGCTTTCTTT.

The chain links TRBV15 to TRBJ1-4; TRBD1 might be the D (5 bases). V dropped 1 base and J dropped 6 bases, with 12 bases sitting between them. Germline loops: CDR1 LNHNV, CDR2 YYDKDF (reference sequence). The CDR3 is 15 amino acids. CDR3 residues: CATSRGSLGDEKLFF. The CDR3 DNA is TGTGCCACCAGCAGAGGCTCGTTAGGGGATGAAAAACTGTTTTTT.

This clone showed up just once. The chain combines TRBV4-2 with TRBJ2-5, with 10 bases identical to TRBD2. Looked up from germline, CDR1 is LGHNA and CDR2 is YNFKEQ. V dropped 3 bases and J dropped 6; count of bases not matched to a gene: 10. CDR3 length: 16 residues. The CDR3 DNA follows: TGTGCCAGCAGCCAGGGATGGACTAGCGGACAGAAGACCCAGTACTTC. The encoded protein is CASSQGWTSGQKTQYF.

The J gene is TRBJ1-6, the V gene TRBV4-1, with D perhaps TRBD1 (5 bases). V was clipped by 3 bases and J by 7 bases, with 13 bases between them. Germline values: CDR1 MGHRA, CDR2 YSYEKL. The CDR3 runs 15 residues. In DNA form, the CDR3 reads TGCGCCAGCAGCCATATGGGGGGGTTAAATTCACCCCTCCACTTT. Translation: CASSHMGGLNSPLHF.

V and J are TRBV4-3 and TRBJ2-7; TRBD2 might be the D (6 bases). The CDR3 is 15 residues long. The germline CDR1 and CDR2 sequences are LGHNA and YSLEER. With 3 bases removed from V and 0 bases from J, the gap between germline ends came to 12 bases. In DNA form, the CDR3 reads TGCGCCAGCAGCCAGGATCCGGGACTCTCCTACGAGCAGTACTTC. Translated: CASSQDPGLSYEQYF.

The chain employs TRBV30 and TRBJ1-5; no reliable D call. The germline V gene encodes CDR1 GTSNPN and CDR2 SVGIG (reference sequence). There are 15 residues in the CDR3. Trimming pared 0 bases from V and 5 bases from J, leaving 14 bases between. The DNA of the CDR3 is TGTGCCTGGAGTGTACGAGTCGGGAGGGATCAGCCCCAGCATTTT. It yields the protein CAWSVRVGRDQPQHF.

The rearrangement joins TRBV9 to TRBJ2-7, with D maybe TRBD2 (5 bases). The V and J ends lost 4 bases and 1 base respectively, with 18 bases between them. The CDR3 is made up of 16 amino acids. The germline CDR1 and CDR2 sequences are SGDLS and YYNGEE. The CDR3 here is CASSYGSEALSYEQYF. In nucleotides, the CDR3 is TGTGCCAGCAGCTATGGGAGTGAAGCTTTATCCTACGAGCAGTACTTC.

With regard to this clone: This specimen includes other DNA sequences encoding the same CDR3. This rearrangement joins TRBV29-1 to TRBJ2-1, with 9 bases that match TRBD1. Germline loops: CDR1 SQVTM, CDR2 ANQGSEA. V lost 7 bases, J lost 7 bases, and 5 bases stayed unmatched. This CDR3 is built from 12 residues. CDR3 protein: CSARDRVNEQFF. CDR3 nucleotide sequence: TGCAGCGCCCGGGACAGGGTAAATGAGCAGTTCTTC.

The rearrangement uses TRBV11-2 and TRBJ1-1; maybe TRBD1 (6 bases). Germline lookup yields CDR1 SGHAT and CDR2 FQNNGV. This CDR3 has 12 residues. The V gene lost 7 bases and the J gene lost 4 bases, with 10 bases spanning the gap. CDR3 DNA sequence: TGTGCCAGCACCAAGGGGGTCACTGAAGCTTTCTTT. Residues: CASTKGVTEAFF.